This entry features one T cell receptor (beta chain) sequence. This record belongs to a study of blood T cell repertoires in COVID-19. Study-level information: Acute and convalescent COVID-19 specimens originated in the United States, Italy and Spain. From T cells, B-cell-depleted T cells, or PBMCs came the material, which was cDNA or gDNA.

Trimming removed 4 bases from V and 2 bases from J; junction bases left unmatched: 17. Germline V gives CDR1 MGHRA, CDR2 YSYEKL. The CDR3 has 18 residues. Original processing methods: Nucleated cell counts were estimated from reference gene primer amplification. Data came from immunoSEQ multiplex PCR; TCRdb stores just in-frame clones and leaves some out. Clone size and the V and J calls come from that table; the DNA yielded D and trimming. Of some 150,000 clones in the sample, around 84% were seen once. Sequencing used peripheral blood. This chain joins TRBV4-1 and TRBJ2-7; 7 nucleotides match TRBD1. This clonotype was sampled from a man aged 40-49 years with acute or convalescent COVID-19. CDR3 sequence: CASSPRGQVLLTPYEQYF. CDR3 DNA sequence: TGCGCCAGCAGCCCCCGTGGACAGGTACTTCTGACTCCCTACGAGCAGTACTTC.